A single sample is the source of the 8 T cell receptor beta chains below, sequenced in a study of T cells in Graves' hyperthyroidism and ophthalmopathy. RNA transcripts were the template for amplifying TCR beta CDR3 regions. During a first-round RT-PCR of the TCR CDR3, the HTBI primer set was used. TCRdb recomputed calls from the multiplex PCR reads with MiXCR, one row per CDR3 protein. The table has fewer than 450,000 distinct CDR3 sequences, around 15% seen once. Sequencing was performed on blood. Receptor source: a man aged 50-59 years with Graves' ophthalmopathy.

This clonotype was detected a few times. The chain has TRBV29-1 and TRBJ2-7, with D hard to call. Per the germline V gene, CDR1 is SQVTM and CDR2 is ANQGSEA. V was clipped by 4 bases and J by 2 bases, with 6 bases between them. The CDR3 covers 11 residues. CDR3 sequence reads: CSVGATYEQYF. CDR3 nucleotide sequence: TGCAGCGTTGGGGCAACCTACGAGCAGTACTTC.

This clonotype was seen many times. V is TRBV28 and J is TRBJ2-5, with TRBD2 as a possible D gene (6 bases). The germline CDR1 and CDR2 sequences are MDHEN and SYDVKM. This CDR3 contains 14 residues. The V and J ends lost 2 bases and 9 bases respectively, with 16 bases between them. This CDR3 is CASSLDRLVKAQYF. CDR3 nucleotides: TGTGCCAGCAGTTTAGATCGACTAGTGAAGGCCCAGTACTTC.

In its sample, this clonotype was seen many times. The gene calls are TRBV6-1 and TRBJ1-2, with a weak D call TRBD1 (5 bases). Germline values: CDR1 MNHNS, CDR2 SASEGT. V was cut by 2 bases and J by 6 bases, with 10 bases left in between. This CDR3 has 13 amino acids. The CDR3: CASSETVGDGYTF. DNA of the CDR3: TGTGCCAGCAGTGAAACAGTAGGGGATGGCTACACCTTC.

The DNA of the CDR3 is TGTGCCAGCAGTGAAGGTATCAGCTACGAGCAGTACTTC. Translated: CASSEGISYEQYF. The V gene is TRBV25-1, the J gene TRBJ2-7; D ambiguous. V gave up 2 bases and J gave up 3 bases, with 8 bases separating them. The CDR3 has 13 amino acids. Germline-derived CDR1 and CDR2 are MGHDK and SYGVNS.

This clonotype was detected ten times or more. V gene TRBV28 combines with J gene TRBJ2-7; possibly TRBD1 for D (5 bases). The CDR3 spans 14 residues. The germline CDR1 and CDR2 sequences are MDHEN and SYDVKM. V was shortened by 5 bases and J by 5 bases, with 16 bases between the two germline ends. This CDR3 is CASSPDDRRNEQYF. The CDR3 coding sequence is TGTGCCAGCAGTCCTGATGACAGAAGGAACGAGCAGTACTTC.

This clonotype has a count of ten or more. The gene calls are TRBV11-3 and TRBJ1-2; D gene unclear. The V gene's germline CDR1 is SGHNT and CDR2 YENEEA. CDR3 length equals 13 residues. V lost 8 bases and J 4 bases, leaving 14 bases between the germline ends. The CDR3 spells CASGPPGIYGYTF. DNA for the CDR3: TGTGCCAGCGGCCCCCCGGGAATCTATGGCTACACCTTC. Looking up the rest from reference TRBV11-3 and TRBJ1-2 gives the full variable domain: EAGVVQSPRYKIIEKKQPVAFWCNPISGHNTLYWYLQNLGQGPELLIRYENEEAVDDSQLPKDRFSAERLKGVDSTLKIQPAELGDSAVYLCASGPPGIYGYTFGSGTRLTVV.

This clonotype was seen at least ten times. The genes are TRBV6-1 and TRBJ1-2; no clear D gene. The CDR3 has 12 residues. Per the germline V gene, CDR1 is MNHNS and CDR2 is SASEGT. The V end was cut by 2 bases, the J end by 9 bases, with 10 bases between. The CDR3 DNA sequence: TGTGCCAGCAGTGAATTAGGGTTGCGCTACACCTTC. It codes for CASSELGLRYTF.

This clonotype has a count of ten or more. The chain carries TRBV5-1 and TRBJ2-1; D could derive from TRBD1 or TRBD2 (6 bases each). The CDR3 is 16 residues long. Trimming pared 7 bases from V and 0 bases from J, leaving 17 bases between. Germline values: CDR1 SGHRS, CDR2 YFSETQ. CDR3 loop: CASASRGRGSYNEQFF. DNA of the CDR3: TGCGCCAGCGCTTCCCGGGGGCGCGGCTCCTACAATGAGCAGTTCTTC.